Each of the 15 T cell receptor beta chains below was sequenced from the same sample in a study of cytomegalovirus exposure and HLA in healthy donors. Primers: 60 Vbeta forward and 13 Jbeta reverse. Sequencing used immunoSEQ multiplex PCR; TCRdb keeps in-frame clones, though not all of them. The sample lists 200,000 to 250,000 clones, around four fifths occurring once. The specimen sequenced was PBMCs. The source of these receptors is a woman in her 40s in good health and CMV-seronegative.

The chain's CDR3 is CAISGGGGGEQPQHF. In nucleotides, the CDR3 is TGTGCCATCAGTGGGGGAGGGGGGGGAGAACAGCCCCAGCATTTT. J is TRBJ1-5 and V is TRBV10-3, with D perhaps matching TRBD1 (6 bases). The ends were cut back, 4 bases at V and 7 bases at J, with 17 bases in the middle. The germline V gene has CDR1 ENHRY and CDR2 SYGVKD. This CDR3 is 15 amino acids long.

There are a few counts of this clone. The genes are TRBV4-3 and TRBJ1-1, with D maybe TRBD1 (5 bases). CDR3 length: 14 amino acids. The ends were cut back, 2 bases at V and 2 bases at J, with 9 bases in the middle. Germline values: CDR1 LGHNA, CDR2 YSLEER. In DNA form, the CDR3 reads TGCGCCAGCAGCCAAACAACAGGTAACACTGAAGCTTTCTTT. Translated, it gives CASSQTTGNTEAFF.

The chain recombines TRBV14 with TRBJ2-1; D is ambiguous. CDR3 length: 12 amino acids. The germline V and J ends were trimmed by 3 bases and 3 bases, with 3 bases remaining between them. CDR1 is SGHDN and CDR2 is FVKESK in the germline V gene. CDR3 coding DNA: TGTGCCAGCAGCCATTACTACAATGAGCAGTTCTTC. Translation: CASSHYYNEQFF.

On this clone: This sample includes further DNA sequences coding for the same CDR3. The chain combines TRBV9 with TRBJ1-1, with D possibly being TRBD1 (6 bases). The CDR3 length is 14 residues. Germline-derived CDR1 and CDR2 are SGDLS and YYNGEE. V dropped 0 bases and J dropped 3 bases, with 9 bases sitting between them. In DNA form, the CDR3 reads TGTGCCAGCAGCGTAGCTCACAGGGACACTGAAGCTTTCTTT. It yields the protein CASSVAHRDTEAFF.

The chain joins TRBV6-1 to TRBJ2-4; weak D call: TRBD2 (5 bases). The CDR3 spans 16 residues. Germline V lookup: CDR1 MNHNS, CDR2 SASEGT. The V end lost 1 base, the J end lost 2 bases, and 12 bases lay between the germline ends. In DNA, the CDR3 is TGTGCCAGCAGTGAAGTACACACGGGAACCAAAAACATTCAGTACTTC. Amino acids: CASSEVHTGTKNIQYF.

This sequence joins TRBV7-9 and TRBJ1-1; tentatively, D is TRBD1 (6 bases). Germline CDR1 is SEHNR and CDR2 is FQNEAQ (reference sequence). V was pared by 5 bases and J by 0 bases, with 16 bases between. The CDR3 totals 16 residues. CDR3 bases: TGTGCCAGCAGCCCGGCAACAGGGTTTTTGAACACTGAAGCTTTCTTT. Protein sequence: CASSPATGFLNTEAFF.

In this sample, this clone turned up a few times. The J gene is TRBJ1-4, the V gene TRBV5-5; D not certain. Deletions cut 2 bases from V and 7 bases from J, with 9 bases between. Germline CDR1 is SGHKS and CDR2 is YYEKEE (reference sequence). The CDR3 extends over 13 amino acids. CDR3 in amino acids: CASSFGRVEKLFF. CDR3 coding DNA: TGTGCCAGCAGCTTTGGGAGGGTTGAAAAACTGTTTTTT.

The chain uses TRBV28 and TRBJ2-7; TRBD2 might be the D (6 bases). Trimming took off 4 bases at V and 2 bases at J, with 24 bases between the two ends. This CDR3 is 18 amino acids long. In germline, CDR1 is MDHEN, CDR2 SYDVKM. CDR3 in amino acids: CASSSLLTGLLSPYEQYF. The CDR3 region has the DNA TGTGCCAGCAGTTCACTCCTTACGGGACTGCTGAGCCCCTACGAGCAGTACTTC.

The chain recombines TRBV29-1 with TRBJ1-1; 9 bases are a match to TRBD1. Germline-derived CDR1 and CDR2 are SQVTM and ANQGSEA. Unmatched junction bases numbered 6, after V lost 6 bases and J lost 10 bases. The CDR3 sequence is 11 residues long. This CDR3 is CSVVRDRAAFF. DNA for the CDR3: TGCAGCGTCGTCCGGGACAGGGCAGCTTTCTTT.

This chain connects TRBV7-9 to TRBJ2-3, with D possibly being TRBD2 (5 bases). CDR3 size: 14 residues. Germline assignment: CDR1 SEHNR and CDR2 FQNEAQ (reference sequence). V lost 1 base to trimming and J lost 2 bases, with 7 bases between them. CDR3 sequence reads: CASSLGGITDTQYF. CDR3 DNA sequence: TGTGCCAGCAGCTTAGGAGGGATCACAGATACGCAGTATTTT.

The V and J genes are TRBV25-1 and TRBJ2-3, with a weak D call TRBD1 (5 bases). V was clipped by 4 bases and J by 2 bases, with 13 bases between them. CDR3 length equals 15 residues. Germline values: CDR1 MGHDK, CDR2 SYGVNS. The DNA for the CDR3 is TGTGCCAGCAGTGGCGGACAAATGATCACAGATACGCAGTATTTT. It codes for CASSGGQMITDTQYF. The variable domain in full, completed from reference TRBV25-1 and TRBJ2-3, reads EADIYQTPRYLVIGTGKKITLECSQTMGHDKMYWYQQDPGMELHLIHYSYGVNSTEKGDLSSESTVSRIRTEHFPLTLESARPSHTSQYLCASSGGQMITDTQYFGPGTRLTVL.

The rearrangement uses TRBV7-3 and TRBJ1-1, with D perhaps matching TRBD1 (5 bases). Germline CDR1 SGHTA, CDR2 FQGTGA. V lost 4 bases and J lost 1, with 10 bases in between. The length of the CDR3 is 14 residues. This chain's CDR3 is CASSSRGGNTEAFF. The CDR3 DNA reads TGTGCCAGCAGCTCCCGGGGGGGGAACACTGAAGCTTTCTTT.

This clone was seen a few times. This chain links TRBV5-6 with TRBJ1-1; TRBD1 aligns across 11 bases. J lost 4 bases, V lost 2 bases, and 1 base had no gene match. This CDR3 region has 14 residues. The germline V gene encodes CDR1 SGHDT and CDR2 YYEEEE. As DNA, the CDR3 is TGTGCCAGCAGCTTCGGGACAGGGGGCACTGAAGCTTTCTTT. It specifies CASSFGTGGTEAFF. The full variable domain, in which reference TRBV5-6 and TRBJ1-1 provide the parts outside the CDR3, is DAGVTQSPTHLIKTRGQQVTLRCSPKSGHDTVSWYQQALGQGPQFIFQYYEEEERQRGNFPDRFSGHQFPNYSSELNVNALLLGDSALYLCASSFGTGGTEAFFGQGTRLTVV.

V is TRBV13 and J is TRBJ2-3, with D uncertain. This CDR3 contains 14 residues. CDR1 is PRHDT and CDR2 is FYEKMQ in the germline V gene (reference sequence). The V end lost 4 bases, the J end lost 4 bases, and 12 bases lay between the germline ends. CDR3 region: CASSYRSNADTQYF. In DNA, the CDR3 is TGTGCCAGCAGCTACCGGAGTAATGCAGATACGCAGTATTTT.

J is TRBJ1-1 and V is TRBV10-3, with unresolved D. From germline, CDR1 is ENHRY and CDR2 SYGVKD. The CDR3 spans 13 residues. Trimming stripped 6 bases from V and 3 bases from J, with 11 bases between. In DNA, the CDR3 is TGTGCCATCAGATTAACGGCGGACACTGAAGCTTTCTTT. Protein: CAIRLTADTEAFF.